This TCR beta chain appears in the sequencing data of a study of CD8+ T cells in alopecia areata. Turning to the study itself: Tofacitinib treatment spanned 6 to 18 months, with 6 months off drug afterward. Findings of the study overall: Lesional scalp, especially alopecia totalis/universalis, showed higher clonality than normal scalp.

RNA extraction was followed by reverse transcription into cDNA, which acted as the sequencing template. The method was immunoSEQ multiplex PCR; TCRdb's version includes in-frame clones alone and lacks a portion of them. Among 150,000 to 190,000 clones, around 50% were seen once, and the ten largest hold approximately 19%. Between the trimmed V and J ends, which lost 4 bases and 7 bases, there was a span of 7 bases. This CDR3 region has 11 residues. Germline V gene sequence: CDR1 MGHDK, CDR2 SYGVNS. This clone was recorded once. Its specificity is not known. Both peripheral blood and punch biopsies of lesional scalp skin were obtained from patients who had alopecia areata. A FACSAria was used to sort CD4+ and CD8+ T cells. These cells came from PBMCs.

The chain joins TRBV25-1 to TRBJ2-5; D gene uncertain. The source is a human donor with alopecia areata. The sample was CD8+ T cells sorted from blood, taken at week 0. The CDR3 DNA is TGTGCCAGCAGTGCCCCCCCGACCCAGTACTTC. Translated: CASSAPPTQYF.